Each of the 24 T cell receptor beta chains below was sequenced from the same sample in a study of CD8+ T cells in alopecia areata. Following extraction, RNA underwent reverse transcription to cDNA, which served as the sequencing template. The data were produced by immunoSEQ multiplex PCR, yet TCRdb's version contains in-frame clones alone and is incomplete. The data show roughly 230,000 clones, approximately 45% seen once. The treatment is: oral pan-JAK inhibitor, 5-10 mg twice daily. The sample was CD4+ T cells sorted from blood, taken around week 36, from a patient treated with tofacitinib. The receptor source for this set is a human donor with alopecia areata.

This clone came up once. CDR3 bases: TGCAGCGTTGAAGAACCGGGGTGGGACACTGAAGCTTTCTTT. Translating it yields CSVEEPGWDTEAFF. The rearrangement joins TRBV29-1 to TRBJ1-1; no clear D gene. Deletions cut 0 bases from V and 3 bases from J, with 11 bases between. This CDR3 contains 14 residues. Germline V lookup: CDR1 SQVTM, CDR2 ANQGSEA.

This clone came up once. V and J are TRBV4-1 and TRBJ2-3; no reliable D call. Per the germline V gene, CDR1 is MGHRA and CDR2 is YSYEKL. The CDR3 contains 13 residues. Trimming took 2 bases from V and 4 from J, leaving 7 bases between them. In DNA, the CDR3 is TGCGCCAGCAGCCAAAGCGACCCAGATACGCAGTATTTT. Its protein is CASSQSDPDTQYF.

The J gene is TRBJ2-4, the V gene TRBV29-1; D is unclear. The V end was cut by 3 bases, the J end by 8 bases, with 11 bases between. The CDR3 is made up of 12 amino acids. CDR1 SQVTM and CDR2 ANQGSEA come from the germline V gene. The CDR3, as DNA: TGCAGCGTTGATCTGGGAAGGGACATTCAGTACTTC. Translated, it gives CSVDLGRDIQYF.

The gene calls are TRBV27 and TRBJ2-1; TRBD2 matches 8 bases. Germline V gene lookup returns CDR1 MNHEY and CDR2 SMNVEV (reference sequence). The CDR3 covers 16 residues. J was trimmed by 3 bases and V by 5 bases; bases with no gene match: 9. Here the CDR3 reads CASSRRGGRSYNEQFF. CDR3 nucleotides: TGTGCCAGCAGTCGCCGTGGCGGGAGGAGCTACAATGAGCAGTTCTTC.

The CDR3, as DNA: TGTGCCAGCAGCTTAGAAGTCGGGGAGCTGTTTTTT. This encodes CASSLEVGELFF. The V gene is TRBV7-3, the J gene TRBJ2-2; no firm D call. The V end was cut by 2 bases, the J end by 7 bases, with 5 bases between. CDR3 size: 12 residues. Germline V CDR1 and CDR2: SGHTA, FQGTGA.

This clone was recorded once. The junction shows a germline mismatch at one end, possibly a read error. The V call is TRBV10-3, the J call TRBJ2-5; 7 nucleotides match TRBD1. CDR3 length equals 14 residues. In germline, CDR1 is ENHRY, CDR2 SYGVKD. Here the CDR3 reads CASSWADRERAQYF. In DNA, the CDR3 is TGTGCCAGCAGTTGGGCTGACAGGGAGAGGGCCCAGTACTTC.

V usage is TRBV29-1 and J usage is TRBJ2-5; 10 nucleotides line up with TRBD1. J gave up 2 bases and V 6 bases, and 12 bases lay outside the gene matches. The CDR3 spans 16 residues. CDR1 is SQVTM, CDR2 ANQGSEA, per germline. CDR3 coding DNA: TGCAGCGTGCCTTGGCCGGGACAGGGGATACAAGAGACCCAGTACTTC. This translates into CSVPWPGQGIQETQYF.

The rearrangement links TRBV29-1 to TRBJ2-5; D assignment may be TRBD1 or TRBD2 (5 bases each). Between the trimmed V and J ends, which lost 5 bases and 5 bases, there was a span of 18 bases. The CDR3 loop spans 14 amino acids. The germline V gene has CDR1 SQVTM and CDR2 ANQGSEA. The CDR3 reads CSVFRGSLWETQYF. CDR3 coding DNA: TGCAGCGTTTTCCGGGGCTCCTTGTGGGAGACCCAGTACTTC.

This clone was seen only a few times. This chain uses TRBV4-1 with TRBJ1-1, with TRBD1 matching over 7 bases. Germline V gives CDR1 MGHRA, CDR2 YSYEKL. V shed 4 bases and J 2 bases; nucleotides not matched to a gene: 4. The CDR3 length is 14 residues. The CDR3 is CASSPTGSNTEAFF. The CDR3 DNA reads TGCGCCAGCAGCCCGACAGGGTCCAACACTGAAGCTTTCTTT.

The rearrangement links TRBV27 to TRBJ1-2; 9 positions agree with TRBD1. The germline gives CDR1 MNHEY, CDR2 SMNVEV (reference sequence). The CDR3 loop spans 13 amino acids. V was clipped by 3 bases and J by 4 bases; unmatched bases: 0. CDR3 sequence: CASSLGQGYGYTF. The CDR3 DNA follows: TGTGCCAGCAGTTTGGGACAGGGCTATGGCTACACCTTC.

The table lists this clone with a count of one. The chain employs TRBV18 and TRBJ2-7, with TRBD2 matching 11 bases. Germline V gene data show CDR1 as KGHSH and CDR2 as LQKENI. This CDR3 comprises 15 residues. After removal of 3 bases from V and 2 bases from J, the junction contained 3 bases not matched to a gene. CDR3 sequence (DNA): TGTGCCAGCTCACCGACTAGCGGGACTCCCTACGAGCAGTACTTC. As protein: CASSPTSGTPYEQYF.

This rearrangement joins TRBV29-1 to TRBJ1-1; unclear D gene. The CDR3 spans 13 residues. The V and J ends lost 1 base and 1 base respectively, with 7 bases between them. CDR1 and CDR2 from the germline V gene are SQVTM and ANQGSEA. The CDR3 reads CSVEGRENTEAFF. The CDR3 bases are TGCAGCGTTGAAGGACGGGAGAACACTGAAGCTTTCTTT.

This clone was counted ten times or more. The V and J genes are TRBV7-9 and TRBJ2-4; TRBD1 matches at 7 bases. Trimming cost V 5 bases and J 2 bases; bases outside gene matches: 9. There are 16 residues in the CDR3. Germline loops: CDR1 SEHNR, CDR2 FQNEAQ (reference sequence). The CDR3 region is CASSRDRVGTKNIQYF. The CDR3 DNA sequence: TGTGCCAGCAGCCGCGACAGGGTGGGGACCAAAAACATTCAGTACTTC.

J is TRBJ2-3 and V is TRBV5-1; D is unclear. The V gene lost 4 bases and the J gene lost 6 bases, with 12 bases spanning the gap. This CDR3 has 13 amino acids. CDR1 SGHRS and CDR2 YFSETQ come from the germline V gene. DNA for the CDR3: TGCGCCAGCAGCCTGACCGAACTTGATACGCAGTATTTT. Translating gives CASSLTELDTQYF.

This chain links TRBV29-1 with TRBJ2-5, with D tentatively TRBD2 (5 bases). Trimming took off 0 bases at V and 0 bases at J, with 14 bases between the two ends. Germline V CDR1 and CDR2: SQVTM, ANQGSEA. The CDR3 contains 16 residues. CDR3 nucleotides: TGCAGCGTTGAAGATGGAGGAGCGCGGTACCAAGAGACCCAGTACTTC. Protein sequence: CSVEDGGARYQETQYF.

This sequence joins TRBV9 and TRBJ2-5; D uncertain. The ends were cut back, 3 bases at V and 5 bases at J, with 17 bases in the middle. Germline V gene data show CDR1 as SGDLS and CDR2 as YYNGEE. The CDR3 is 15 residues long. The CDR3 region is CASSGHQTARETQYF. The CDR3 region has the DNA TGTGCCAGCAGCGGACACCAGACGGCCCGGGAGACCCAGTACTTC. Complete variable domain (other parts from reference TRBV9 and TRBJ2-5): DSGVTQTPKHLITATGQRVTLRCSPRSGDLSVYWYQQSLDQGLQFLIQYYNGEERAKGNILERFSAQQFPDLHSELNLSSLELGDSALYFCASSGHQTARETQYFGPGTRLLVL.

The chain joins TRBV7-9 to TRBJ2-5; 8 bases are a match to TRBD1. From germline, CDR1 is SEHNR and CDR2 FQNEAQ (reference sequence). CDR3 length equals 15 residues. V dropped 2 bases and J dropped 5; count of bases not matched to a gene: 7. In nucleotides, the CDR3 is TGTGCCAGCAGCTTATCCGCAGGGGGCCACGAGACCCAGTACTTC. Translating it yields CASSLSAGGHETQYF.

V usage is TRBV6-4 and J usage is TRBJ2-2; 12 nucleotides match TRBD2. CDR1 is MRHNA, CDR2 SNTAGT, per germline. The CDR3 extends over 15 amino acids. After removal of 5 bases from V and 3 bases from J, the junction contained 1 base not matched to a gene. The CDR3 reads CASSWTSGDTGELFF. Written as DNA, the CDR3 is TGTGCCAGCAGTTGGACTAGCGGGGACACCGGGGAGCTGTTTTTT.

This clone was seen a handful of times. The chain couples TRBV29-1 to TRBJ1-3; D is unclear. The germline gives CDR1 SQVTM, CDR2 ANQGSEA. The CDR3 consists of 11 residues. V gave up 0 bases and J gave up 8 bases, with 5 bases separating them. This CDR3 reads CSVEDQHTIYF. Here the CDR3 DNA reads TGCAGCGTTGAAGACCAGCACACCATATATTTT. The full variable domain, in which reference TRBV29-1 and TRBJ1-3 provide the parts outside the CDR3, is SAVISQKPSRDICQRGTSLTIQCQVDSQVTMMFWYRQQPGQSLTLIATANQGSEATYESGFVIDKFPISRPNLTFSTLTVSNMSPEDSSIYLCSVEDQHTIYFGEGSWLTVV.

The CDR3 protein is CASRTGGLAYEQYF. In DNA form, the CDR3 reads TGTGCCAGCAGGACAGGGGGTTTAGCCTACGAGCAGTACTTC. The chain couples TRBV2 to TRBJ2-7, with TRBD1 matching 9 bases. V dropped 6 bases and J dropped 2; count of bases not matched to a gene: 5. The germline V gene has CDR1 SNHLY and CDR2 FYNNEI. The CDR3 extends over 14 amino acids. The full variable domain, completed using reference TRBV2 and TRBJ2-7, is EPEVTQTPSHQVTQMGQEVILRCVPISNHLYFYWYRQILGQKVEFLVSFYNNEISEKSEIFDDQFSVERPDGSNFTLKIRSTKLEDSAMYFCASRTGGLAYEQYFGPGTRLTVT.

The V call is TRBV15, the J call TRBJ2-7; 12 nucleotides match TRBD2. V lost 5 bases and J lost 1; bases outside the gene matches: 3. The CDR3 is made up of 15 amino acids. Germline V gives CDR1 LNHNV, CDR2 YYDKDF (reference sequence). In DNA form, the CDR3 reads TGTGCCACCAGCCCTGGACTAGCGGGATCCTACGAGCAGTACTTC. It is translated as CATSPGLAGSYEQYF.

V gene TRBV5-1 combines with J gene TRBJ2-5; D call uncertain. The CDR3 is made up of 14 amino acids. The germline V gene encodes CDR1 SGHRS and CDR2 YFSETQ. Deletions cut 6 bases from V and 2 bases from J, with 14 bases between. CDR3 in amino acids: CASKGSELQETQYF. In DNA form, the CDR3 reads TGCGCCAGCAAGGGTTCGGAGCTGCAAGAGACCCAGTACTTC.

The gene calls are TRBV11-2 and TRBJ1-2; 7 bases are shared with TRBD1. The V gene's germline CDR1 is SGHAT and CDR2 FQNNGV. V gave up 5 bases and J gave up 4 bases; unmatched junction bases: 4. The CDR3 extends over 13 amino acids. The DNA of the CDR3 is TGTGCCAGCAGCCGGGACAGACTCTATGGCTACACCTTC. It encodes CASSRDRLYGYTF.

V usage is TRBV5-1 and J usage is TRBJ2-1; 7 nucleotides match TRBD2. V lost 0 bases to trimming and J lost 5 bases; unmatched junction nucleotides: 8. The CDR3 is 16 amino acids. The germline CDR1 and CDR2 sequences are SGHRS and YFSETQ. The CDR3 bases are TGCGCCAGCAGCTTGGTGGGCGGGAGTGGTCACAATGAGCAGTTCTTC. It yields the protein CASSLVGGSGHNEQFF.